This TCR beta chain originates from a study of CD8+ T cells in alopecia areata. Study details: Tofacitinib administration to treated patients was oral, at 5 to 10 mg twice daily.

Once RNA had been extracted, it was reverse transcribed into cDNA to act as the sequencing template. The assay was immunoSEQ multiplex PCR, and TCRdb's table has in-frame clones only and misses some. The table has 15,000 to 16,000 clones, roughly three fifths seen once. This CDR3 comprises 13 residues. Trimming removed 1 base from V and 4 bases from J, with 8 bases in between. Germline values: CDR1 SGHDT, CDR2 YYEEEE. Both peripheral blood and punch biopsies of lesional scalp skin were obtained from patients who had alopecia areata. The source is a human donor with alopecia areata. The sequenced sample was skin. The J gene is TRBJ1-2, the V gene TRBV5-6, with D possibly matching TRBD1 (5 bases). CDR3 residues: CASSLIQGYGYTF. The CDR3 region has the DNA TGTGCCAGCAGCTTGATTCAGGGCTATGGCTACACCTTC. The variable domain in full, with the rest retrieved from reference TRBV5-6 and TRBJ1-2, is DAGVTQSPTHLIKTRGQQVTLRCSPKSGHDTVSWYQQALGQGPQFIFQYYEEEERQRGNFPDRFSGHQFPNYSSELNVNALLLGDSALYLCASSLIQGYGYTFGSGTRLTVV.